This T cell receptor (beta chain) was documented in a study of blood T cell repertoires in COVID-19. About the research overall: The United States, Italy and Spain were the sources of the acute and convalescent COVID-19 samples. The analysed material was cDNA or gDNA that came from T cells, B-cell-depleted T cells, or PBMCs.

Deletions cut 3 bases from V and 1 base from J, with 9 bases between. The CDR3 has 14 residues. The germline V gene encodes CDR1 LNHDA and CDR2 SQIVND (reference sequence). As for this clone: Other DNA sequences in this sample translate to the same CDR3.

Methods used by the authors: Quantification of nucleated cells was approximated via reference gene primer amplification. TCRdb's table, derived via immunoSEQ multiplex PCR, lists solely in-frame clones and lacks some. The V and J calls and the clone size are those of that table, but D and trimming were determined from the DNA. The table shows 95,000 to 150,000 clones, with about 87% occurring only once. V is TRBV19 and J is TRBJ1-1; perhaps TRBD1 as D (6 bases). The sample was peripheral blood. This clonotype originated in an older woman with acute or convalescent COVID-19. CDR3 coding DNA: TGTGCCAGTAGTATCCAGGGGCCGAACACTGAAGCTTTCTTT. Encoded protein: CASSIQGPNTEAFF.